These T cell receptor beta chains were read from a single sample in a study of cytomegalovirus exposure and HLA in healthy donors. Method: immunoSEQ multiplex PCR; TCRdb's copy keeps in-frame clones and lacks some. Altogether about 120,000 clones are present, approximately 80% being singletons, with the ten largest covering approximately 6.3%. Material for sequencing was PBMCs. Every receptor here comes from a man aged 18 to 30 in good health and CMV-seropositive. Both conserved end residues are part of each CDR3. Fields, in order: V gene, J gene, clone size, D gene, CDR3 DNA, CDR3 protein. D genes are given only for firm matches. Some rows mark clone size as missing; the rest say once, few, many or name a class of expanded clone.

TRBV9	TRBJ2-5	.	.	TGTGCCAGCAGCGTAGGTGGGCGAGAGACCCAGTACTTC	CASSVGGRETQYF
TRBV19	TRBJ2-3	.	TRBD2	TGTGCCAGTAGTATGAGACTAGCGGGGGTGGGACGCACAGATACGCAGTATTTT	CASSMRLAGVGRTDTQYF
TRBV15	TRBJ2-4	.	.	TGTGCCACCAGCAGAGAAAGAAGGGGAAACAGTCAGTACTTC	CATSRERRGNSQYF
TRBV14	TRBJ2-1	.	.	TGTGCCAGCAGCCAAGTAAATGAGCAGTTCTTC	CASSQVNEQFF
TRBV12-5	TRBJ1-5	few	.	TGTGCTAGTGGACCTCCGGACAGCTCCAATCAGCCCCAGCATTTT	CASGPPDSSNQPQHF
TRBV12-5	TRBJ1-5	.	.	TGTGCTAGTGGCGCTATGGGGGCGAGCAATCAGCCCCAGCATTTT	CASGAMGASNQPQHF
TRBV6-1	TRBJ1-5	.	.	TGTGCCAGCAGTGAAGCTCAGGTACGCGGGCAGCCCCAGCATTTT	CASSEAQVRGQPQHF
TRBV12-5	TRBJ1-1	.	.	TGTGCTAGTGGTTTGGGTCTAGGTGAAGCTTTCTTT	CASGLGLGEAFF
TRBV9	TRBJ2-7	.	TRBD2	TGTGCCAGCAGCGCGGAGGGGACTAGCGGATACGAGCAGTACTTC	CASSAEGTSGYEQYF
TRBV5-1	TRBJ2-1	few	TRBD2	TGCGCCAGCAGACTTCTAGCGGGCGCCTACAATGAGCAGTTCTTC	CASRLLAGAYNEQFF
TRBV2	TRBJ2-3	.	.	TGTGCCATAGATACCGGGGATACGCAGTATTTT	CAIDTGDTQYF
TRBV18	TRBJ2-2	.	TRBD1	TGTGCCAGCGCCCGACAGGGGGTGGTGACCGGGGAGCTGTTTTTT	CASARQGVVTGELFF
TRBV28	TRBJ1-6	.	.	TGTGCCAGCAGAATCGATTCACCCCTCCACTTT	CASRIDSPLHF
TRBV28	TRBJ1-5	.	.	TGTGCCAGCAGTAAAAGCAGGGGTCGCAATCAGCCCCAGCATTTT	CASSKSRGRNQPQHF
TRBV5-1	TRBJ2-1	few	.	TGCGCCAGCAGCTTCCGGGACTTTGGTACAATGAGGCAGTTCTTC	CASSFRDFGTMRQFF
TRBV9	TRBJ2-7	few	TRBD2	TGTGCCAGCAGCGCCGGGACTAGCGGAACCTACGAGCAGTACTTC	CASSAGTSGTYEQYF
TRBV5-1	TRBJ1-6	.	TRBD1	TGCGCCAGCAGCTCTCGGACAGGGGATTATAATTCACCCCTCCACTTT	CASSSRTGDYNSPLHF
TRBV28	TRBJ1-5	.	TRBD1	TGTGCCAGCAGTACCGGGACAGGCAATCAGCCCCAGCATTTT	CASSTGTGNQPQHF
TRBV28	TRBJ1-1	.	.	TGTGCCAGCGCAGGTCCTCCCTTAGGAGCTTTCTTT	CASAGPPLGAFF
TRBV5-1	TRBJ2-2	few	.	TGCGCCAGCAGCTTGTCCCAAAACACCGGGGAGCTGTTTTTT	CASSLSQNTGELFF
TRBV27	TRBJ1-5	.	.	TGTGCCAGCAGGCAATTGTCCAGGGGCACTCAGCCCCAGCATTTT	CASRQLSRGTQPQHF
TRBV9	TRBJ2-3	.	TRBD2	TGTGCCAGCAGCGATAGCGGGGATAGCACAGATACGCAGTATTTT	CASSDSGDSTDTQYF
TRBV10-1	TRBJ2-3	.	TRBD2	TGCGCCAGCAACGCCAGCGGGGGACTCACAGATACGCAGTATTTT	CASNASGGLTDTQYF
TRBV4-2	TRBJ2-5	.	.	TGTGCCAGCAGCCAATCCGGTGTGTGGAGGGAGTACCAAGAGACCCAGTACTTC	CASSQSGVWREYQETQYF
TRBV27	TRBJ1-1	.	.	TGTGCCAGCAGTTTATACGGGAACACTGAAGCTTTCTTT	CASSLYGNTEAFF
TRBV7-9	TRBJ2-5	.	.	TGTGCCAGCAGCTTAGCGGGGGGGCCCGAGACCCAGTACTTC	CASSLAGGPETQYF
TRBV5-1	TRBJ1-1	.	TRBD1	TGCGCCAGCAGAACCGGGACAGGGGAAACTGAAGCTTTCTTT	CASRTGTGETEAFF
TRBV18	TRBJ2-7	.	TRBD1	TGTGCCAGCTCACGTATACCGACAGGGCTCTACGAGCAGTACTTC	CASSRIPTGLYEQYF
TRBV30	TRBJ1-5	.	TRBD1	TGTGCCTGGACTCACCGGGACAGGGAAAATCAGCCCCAGCATTTT	CAWTHRDRENQPQHF
TRBV28	TRBJ1-5	.	.	TGTGCCAGCAGTTTAGGGGGGGCCCCCAATCAGCCCCAGCATTTT	CASSLGGAPNQPQHF
TRBV18	TRBJ1-4	few	.	TGTGCCAGCTCACCAGGGGCAGCTCATAATGAAAAACTGTTTTTT	CASSPGAAHNEKLFF
TRBV7-9	TRBJ2-3	few	TRBD1	TGTGCCAGCAGCTTAACGGGACAGGGGCCAGATACGCAGTATTTT	CASSLTGQGPDTQYF
TRBV19	TRBJ1-1	.	.	TGTGCCAGTAATTTGGGAGAGAACACTGAAGCTTTCTTT	CASNLGENTEAFF
TRBV6-1	TRBJ1-3	.	.	TGTGCCAGCAGTGACCCGAGCTCTGGAAACACCATATATTTT	CASSDPSSGNTIYF
TRBV6-6	TRBJ1-4	.	TRBD1	TGTGCCAGCAGTTACCGACCGGGACAGGGGAATGAAAAACTGTTTTTT	CASSYRPGQGNEKLFF
TRBV9	TRBJ2-7	.	TRBD2	TGTGCCAGCAGCCCGGGACTAGCGGGCTCCTACGAGCAGTACTTC	CASSPGLAGSYEQYF
TRBV5-1	TRBJ2-2	.	.	TGCGCCAGCAGCTTCTCCGGGGAGCTGTTTTTT	CASSFSGELFF
TRBV21-1	TRBJ2-7	.	.	TGTGCCAGCAGCAAAGCGACAGGACCCTACGAGCAGTACTTC	CASSKATGPYEQYF
TRBV5-1	TRBJ2-3	few	.	TGCGCCAGCTACAGGGAAGAGGGTACAGATACGCAGTATTTT	CASYREEGTDTQYF
TRBV4-1	TRBJ1-1	.	.	TGCGCCAGCAGCCAAGATCTTTTCCCGAACACTGAAGCTTTCTTT	CASSQDLFPNTEAFF
TRBV19	TRBJ2-1	.	.	TGTGCCAGTACCAACAGGGCAGGTACTAGCTCCTACAATGAGCAGTTCTTC	CASTNRAGTSSYNEQFF
TRBV7-8	TRBJ2-1	.	.	TGTGCCAGCAGCGTTCTAGCGAACTCCTACAATGAGCAGTTCTTC	CASSVLANSYNEQFF
TRBV30	TRBJ1-4	.	.	TGTGCCTGGAGTGTACGGAGGGAGGGACTGTTTTTT	CAWSVRREGLFF
TRBV28	TRBJ1-3	.	.	TGTGCCAGCAGTTCCGATGTTGTGGAGTTAGGAAACACCATATATTTT	CASSSDVVELGNTIYF